Each of the 21 T cell receptor beta chains below was sequenced from the same sample in a study of blood T cells in healthy people across ages. Together with a sample-barcoded 5' primer, a J-beta primer mix was included in a second PCR lasting about 6 to 11 cycles. TCRdb redid the calling of the 5' RACE reads with MiXCR, one entry per CDR3 protein. Of 1,800,000 or so distinct CDR3 sequences listed, approximately 39% are singletons. The specimen was blood. These TCRs come from a human donor in good health.

To note about this clonotype: The junction differs from germline at one of its ends, possibly a read error. V is TRBV13 and J is TRBJ2-6; tentatively, D is TRBD1 (6 bases). This CDR3 is built from 16 residues. Germline loops: CDR1 PRHDT, CDR2 FYEKMQ (reference sequence). The CDR3 spells CASLIGGSSGANVPTF. The CDR3 DNA is TGTGCCAGTCTGATAGGGGGAAGCTCTGGGGCCAACGTCCCGACTTTC.

The DNA for the CDR3 is TGCGCCAGCAGCTTGCTCGGTAGCGGGGACTACGAGCAGTACTTC. Its protein product is CASSLLGSGDYEQYF. The rearrangement uses TRBV5-1 and TRBJ2-7; TRBD2 agrees at 8 bases. Germline loops: CDR1 SGHRS, CDR2 YFSETQ. Trimming cost V 1 base and J 3 bases; bases outside gene matches: 6. CDR3 length: 15 residues.

This clonotype appeared a few times. The chain joins TRBV7-9 to TRBJ1-2, with D perhaps TRBD1 (5 bases). Germline V lookup: CDR1 SEHNR, CDR2 FQNEAQ (reference sequence). V was trimmed by 3 bases and J by 2 bases, leaving 10 bases between them. The CDR3 spans 14 residues. The CDR3 DNA follows: TGTGCCAGCAGCTTCCAGACAGAGAACTATGGCTACACCTTC. Translated: CASSFQTENYGYTF.

This chain connects TRBV6-5 to TRBJ2-5; D unresolved. CDR1 and CDR2 from the germline V gene are MNHEY and SVGAGI. The ends were cut back, 2 bases at V and 1 base at J, with 20 bases in the middle. CDR3 length equals 18 residues. The CDR3 region has the DNA TGTGCCAGCAGTTACGTGATAGGGCGCAACCTCGCCCAAGAGACCCAGTACTTC. This sequence encodes CASSYVIGRNLAQETQYF.

This chain links TRBV27 with TRBJ1-2; 7 nucleotides line up with TRBD1. The CDR3 sequence is 13 residues long. The ends lost 0 bases at V and 9 bases at J; junction bases unmatched: 4. Germline V CDR1 and CDR2: MNHEY, SMNVEV (reference sequence). CDR3 region: CASSLSGGERYTF. The CDR3 DNA is TGTGCCAGCAGTTTATCAGGGGGCGAGCGCTACACCTTC.

V usage is TRBV7-9 and J usage is TRBJ2-1; a weak D match, TRBD2 (5 bases). The CDR3 spans 14 residues. The V gene's germline CDR1 is SEHNR and CDR2 FQNEAQ (reference sequence). Trimming took 5 bases from V and 10 from J, leaving 18 bases between them. This CDR3 is CASSRTLEVHEQFF. The DNA for the CDR3 is TGTGCCAGCAGCCGGACTCTAGAGGTCCACGAGCAGTTCTTC.

J is TRBJ1-4 and V is TRBV20-1; 7 positions match TRBD1. Germline assignment: CDR1 DFQATT and CDR2 SNEGSKA (reference sequence). Germline trimming cut 3 bases from V and 3 bases from J; bases unmatched to any gene: 7. There are 15 residues in the CDR3. The CDR3 reads CSARSRDRANEKLFF. The CDR3 DNA follows: TGCAGTGCTAGGAGCCGGGACAGAGCTAATGAAAAACTGTTTTTT.

In nucleotides, the CDR3 is TGCGCCAGCAGCGATGGACAGGGGAGTCTGTGGGCTGAAGCTTTCTTT. Translating it yields CASSDGQGSLWAEAFF. This chain links TRBV5-1 with TRBJ1-1, with 9 bases identical to TRBD1. The CDR3 has 16 amino acids. CDR1 and CDR2 (germline): SGHRS, YFSETQ. Losses at the gene ends were 4 bases for V and 6 bases for J; bases not matched to a gene: 13.

This clonotype was picked up one time. V and J are TRBV20-1 and TRBJ1-1; possibly TRBD1 for D (5 bases). Germline CDR1 is DFQATT and CDR2 is SNEGSKA (reference sequence). The V end was cut by 6 bases, the J end by 4 bases, with 15 bases between. The length of the CDR3 is 13 residues. The CDR3 DNA reads TGCAGTGCCCCAGCCGGGGGAGGCACTGAAGCTTTCTTT. Its protein product is CSAPAGGGTEAFF.

This clonotype was seen a handful of times. The chain recombines TRBV4-3 with TRBJ1-1; D uncertain. The germline gives CDR1 LGHNA, CDR2 YSLEER. The CDR3 totals 15 residues. Trimming left V 0 bases short and J 4 bases short, with 12 bases between. The CDR3, as DNA: TGCGCCAGCAGCCAAGATCCATGGTCGGGCACTGAAGCTTTCTTT. This gives the protein CASSQDPWSGTEAFF.

This clonotype was seen only a few times. V usage is TRBV7-3 and J usage is TRBJ2-1; 7 bases map to TRBD1. This CDR3 is 14 amino acids long. Germline V gives CDR1 SGHTA, CDR2 FQGTGA. Unmatched junction bases numbered 10, after V lost 5 bases and J lost 9 bases. CDR3 in amino acids: CASSEGPAGGEQFF. CDR3 DNA sequence: TGTGCCAGCAGCGAGGGACCAGCAGGGGGTGAGCAGTTCTTC.

There are a few counts of this clonotype. The V call is TRBV29-1, the J call TRBJ1-1; D is possibly TRBD1 (5 bases). With 5 bases removed from V and 4 bases from J, the gap between germline ends came to 14 bases. Germline CDR1 and CDR2: SQVTM and ANQGSEA. This CDR3 comprises 13 residues. CDR3 sequence: CSVTQGGRTEAFF. DNA for the CDR3: TGCAGCGTTACCCAGGGAGGTCGCACTGAAGCTTTCTTT.

There are a few counts of this clonotype. The chain recombines TRBV6-6 with TRBJ1-2, with D uncertain. Trimming left V 8 bases short and J 8 bases short, with 15 bases between. Germline V gene lookup returns CDR1 MNHNY and CDR2 SVGAGI (reference sequence). This CDR3 comprises 12 residues. CDR3 DNA sequence: TGTGCCAGCGGGGAAGGGAGAGGGGGCTACACCTTC. Amino acid sequence: CASGEGRGGYTF.

This clonotype came up a few times. The rearrangement uses TRBV4-2 and TRBJ2-7; D unresolved. Trimming took 1 base from V and 3 from J, leaving 13 bases between them. Germline lookup yields CDR1 LGHNA and CDR2 YNFKEQ. The CDR3 is 15 amino acids. For the CDR3, the DNA is TGTGCCAGCAGCCAAGGGTGGAACGGACGCTACGAGCAGTACTTC. Protein product: CASSQGWNGRYEQYF.

This chain links TRBV20-1 with TRBJ2-5; 9 bases line up with TRBD2. The CDR3 consists of 13 residues. V was clipped by 4 bases and J by 5 bases; unmatched bases: 5. The germline gives CDR1 DFQATT, CDR2 SNEGSKA (reference sequence). This CDR3 reads CSAKVAGAETQYF. Written as DNA, the CDR3 is TGCAGTGCTAAAGTAGCGGGGGCGGAGACCCAGTACTTC.

This clonotype was recorded a few times. The chain has TRBV20-1 and TRBJ2-7, with D maybe TRBD1 (5 bases). Germline V gene sequence: CDR1 DFQATT, CDR2 SNEGSKA (reference sequence). Trimming cost V 5 bases and J 0 bases, with 14 bases left between them. The CDR3 has 14 amino acids. Here the CDR3 reads CSAVWTLRSYEQYF. The DNA of the CDR3 is TGCAGTGCTGTTTGGACACTCCGCTCCTACGAGCAGTACTTC.

The chain links TRBV29-1 to TRBJ2-5; TRBD2 might be the D (5 bases). CDR3 length: 13 residues. Germline V gives CDR1 SQVTM, CDR2 ANQGSEA. Trimming stripped 1 base from V and 3 bases from J, with 9 bases between. CDR3 sequence reads: CSVEVAREETQYF. In nucleotides, the CDR3 is TGCAGCGTTGAAGTAGCGCGGGAAGAGACCCAGTACTTC.

This clonotype came up a few times. The genes are TRBV13 and TRBJ2-3, with 13 bases matching TRBD2. The V segment lost 5 bases and the J segment 3 bases; nucleotides outside the gene matches: 5. Germline lookup yields CDR1 PRHDT and CDR2 FYEKMQ (reference sequence). CDR3 size: 16 residues. The CDR3 sequence is CASSPTSGGDTDTQYF. In DNA form, the CDR3 reads TGTGCCAGCAGCCCAACTAGCGGGGGGGATACAGATACGCAGTATTTT.

The chain links TRBV2 to TRBJ2-7; no firm D call. The germline V gene has CDR1 SNHLY and CDR2 FYNNEI. CDR3 length: 12 amino acids. Trimming cost V 8 bases and J 4 bases, with 12 bases left between them. The CDR3 here is CASGGWYYEQYF. CDR3 coding DNA: TGTGCCAGCGGCGGTTGGTATTACGAGCAGTACTTC. Combining the CDR3 with reference TRBV2 and TRBJ2-7 gives the whole variable domain EPEVTQTPSHQVTQMGQEVILRCVPISNHLYFYWYRQILGQKVEFLVSFYNNEISEKSEIFDDQFSVERPDGSNFTLKIRSTKLEDSAMYFCASGGWYYEQYFGPGTRLTVT.

The rearrangement joins TRBV27 to TRBJ1-2, with 8 bases aligning to TRBD1. CDR3 length: 15 amino acids. The germline V gene has CDR1 MNHEY and CDR2 SMNVEV (reference sequence). V was pared by 4 bases and J by 5 bases, with 9 bases of the junction left unmatched. The CDR3 spells CASSWSGGEGYGYTF. CDR3 nucleotides: TGTGCCAGCAGTTGGTCAGGGGGCGAAGGGTATGGCTACACCTTC.

V and J are TRBV30 and TRBJ2-7, with 8 bases aligning to TRBD2. This CDR3 is built from 13 residues. CDR1 is GTSNPN, CDR2 SVGIG, per germline (reference sequence). J lost 6 bases, V lost 4 bases, and 8 bases had no gene match. In DNA, the CDR3 is TGTGCCTGGACCTCGGGACTAGACTGCGAGCAGTACTTC. This encodes CAWTSGLDCEQYF.